The 2 T cell receptor beta chains below come from one sample, sequenced in a study of T cell changes during pregnancy in multiple sclerosis. The repertoire was sequenced with immunoSEQ multiplex PCR; TCRdb's copy has only in-frame clones and lacks some. The table shows roughly 50,000 clones, with roughly 92% occurring only once. Sequences were derived from CD4+ T cells from peripheral blood mononuclear cells, sampled in the third trimester of pregnancy. These receptors were taken from a female donor with multiple sclerosis, enrolled in a pregnancy study.

This clone appeared a single time. The J gene is TRBJ1-2, the V gene TRBV5-1; D might be TRBD1 (6 bases). Trimming left V 0 bases short and J 2 bases short, with 11 bases between. CDR3 length: 15 residues. CDR1 and CDR2 (germline): SGHRS, YFSETQ. CDR3 region: CASSLAGQGNYGYTF. CDR3 bases: TGCGCCAGCAGCTTGGCCGGGCAGGGGAACTATGGCTACACCTTC.

This clone is labeled as medium-sized. J is TRBJ1-1 and V is TRBV7-9, with D tentatively TRBD1 (5 bases). Germline V gives CDR1 SEHNR, CDR2 FQNEAQ (reference sequence). This CDR3 is 14 amino acids long. V lost 5 bases, J lost 3 bases, and 13 bases lay in between. CDR3 sequence (DNA): TGTGCCAGCAGCGGGGGGACGGCGGACACTGAAGCTTTCTTT. Translating it yields CASSGGTADTEAFF.